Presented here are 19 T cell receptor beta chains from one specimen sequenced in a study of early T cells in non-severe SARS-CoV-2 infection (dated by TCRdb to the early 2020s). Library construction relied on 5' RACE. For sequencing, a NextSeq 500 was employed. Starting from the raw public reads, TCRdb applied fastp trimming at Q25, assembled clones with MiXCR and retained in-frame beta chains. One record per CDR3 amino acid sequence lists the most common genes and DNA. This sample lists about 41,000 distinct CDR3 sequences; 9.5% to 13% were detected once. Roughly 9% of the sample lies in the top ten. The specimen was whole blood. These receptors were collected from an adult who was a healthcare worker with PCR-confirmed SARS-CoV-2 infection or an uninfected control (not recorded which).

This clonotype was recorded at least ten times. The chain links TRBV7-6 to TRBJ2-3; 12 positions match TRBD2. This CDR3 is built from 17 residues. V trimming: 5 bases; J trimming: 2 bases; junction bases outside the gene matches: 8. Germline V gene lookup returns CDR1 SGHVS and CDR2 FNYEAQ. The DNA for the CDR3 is TGTGCCAGCAGCGAACTAGCGGGGGGACGAAACACAGATACGCAGTATTTT. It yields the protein CASSELAGGRNTDTQYF.

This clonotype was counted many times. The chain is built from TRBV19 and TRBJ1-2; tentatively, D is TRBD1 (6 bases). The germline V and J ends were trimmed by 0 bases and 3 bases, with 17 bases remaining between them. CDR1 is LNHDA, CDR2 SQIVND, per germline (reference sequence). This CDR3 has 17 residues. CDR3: CASSIDLATGQYYGYTF. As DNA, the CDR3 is TGTGCCAGTAGTATAGACCTAGCTACGGGACAATACTATGGCTACACCTTC.

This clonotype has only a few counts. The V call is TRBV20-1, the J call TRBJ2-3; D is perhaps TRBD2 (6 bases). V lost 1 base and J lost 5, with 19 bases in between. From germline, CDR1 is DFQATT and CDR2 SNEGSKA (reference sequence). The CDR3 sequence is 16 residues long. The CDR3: CSARARAGTLGDTQYF. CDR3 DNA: TGCAGTGCTAGAGCCAGAGCCGGGACTCTGGGAGATACGCAGTATTTT.

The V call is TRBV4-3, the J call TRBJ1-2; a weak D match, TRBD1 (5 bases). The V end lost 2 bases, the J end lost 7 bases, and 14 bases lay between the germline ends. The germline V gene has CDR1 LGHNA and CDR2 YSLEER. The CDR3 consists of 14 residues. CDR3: CASSQFREALGYTF. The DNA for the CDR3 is TGCGCCAGCAGCCAATTCAGGGAGGCCCTTGGCTACACCTTC.

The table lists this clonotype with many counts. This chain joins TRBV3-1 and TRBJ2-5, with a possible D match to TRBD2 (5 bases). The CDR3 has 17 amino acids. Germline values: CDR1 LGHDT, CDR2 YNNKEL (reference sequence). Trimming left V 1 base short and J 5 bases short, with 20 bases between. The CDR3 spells CASSQASLLRGSETQYF. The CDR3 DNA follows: TGTGCCAGCAGCCAAGCCTCTCTGCTACGAGGGAGCGAGACCCAGTACTTC.

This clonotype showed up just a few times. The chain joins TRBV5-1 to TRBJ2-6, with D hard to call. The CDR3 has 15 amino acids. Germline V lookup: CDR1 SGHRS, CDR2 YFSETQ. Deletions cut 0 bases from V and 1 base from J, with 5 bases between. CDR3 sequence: CASSLVGSGANVLTF. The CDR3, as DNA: TGCGCCAGCAGCTTGGTAGGTTCTGGGGCCAACGTCCTGACTTTC.

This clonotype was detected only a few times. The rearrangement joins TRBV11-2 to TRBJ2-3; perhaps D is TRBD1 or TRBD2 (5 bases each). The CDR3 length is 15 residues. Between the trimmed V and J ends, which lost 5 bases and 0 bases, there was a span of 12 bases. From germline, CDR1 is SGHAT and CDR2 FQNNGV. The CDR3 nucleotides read TGTGCCAGCAGCCCGAGGGGCGCTAGCACAGATACGCAGTATTTT. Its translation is CASSPRGASTDTQYF.

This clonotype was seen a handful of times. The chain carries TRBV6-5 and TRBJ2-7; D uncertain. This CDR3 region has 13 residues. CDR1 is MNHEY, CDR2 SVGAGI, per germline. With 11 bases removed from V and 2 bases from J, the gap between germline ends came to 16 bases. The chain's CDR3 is CAATDGGTYEQYF. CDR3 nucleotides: TGTGCCGCCACGGACGGCGGAACCTACGAGCAGTACTTC.

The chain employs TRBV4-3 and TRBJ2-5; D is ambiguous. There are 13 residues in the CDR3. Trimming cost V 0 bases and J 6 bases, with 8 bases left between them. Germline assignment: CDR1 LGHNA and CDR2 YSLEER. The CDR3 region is CASSQDVRQTQYF. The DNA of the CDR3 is TGCGCCAGCAGCCAAGACGTTCGGCAGACCCAGTACTTC.

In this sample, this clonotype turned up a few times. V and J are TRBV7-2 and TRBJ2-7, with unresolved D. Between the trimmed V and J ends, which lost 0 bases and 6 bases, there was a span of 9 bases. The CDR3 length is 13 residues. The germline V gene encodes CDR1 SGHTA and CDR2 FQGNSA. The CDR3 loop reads CASSLARMSEQYF. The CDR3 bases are TGTGCCAGCAGCTTAGCGCGGATGTCCGAGCAGTACTTC.

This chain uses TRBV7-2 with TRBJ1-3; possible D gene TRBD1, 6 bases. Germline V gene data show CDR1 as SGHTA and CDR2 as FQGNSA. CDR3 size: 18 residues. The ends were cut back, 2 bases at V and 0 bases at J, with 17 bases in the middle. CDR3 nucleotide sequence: TGTGCCAGCAGCTTAAACGGGGGCGCAGTGCACTCTGGAAACACCATATATTTT. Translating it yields CASSLNGGAVHSGNTIYF.

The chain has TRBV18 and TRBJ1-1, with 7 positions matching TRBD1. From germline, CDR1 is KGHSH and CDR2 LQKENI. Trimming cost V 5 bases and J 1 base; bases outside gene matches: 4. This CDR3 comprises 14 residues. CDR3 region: CASSWTGQNTEAFF. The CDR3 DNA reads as TGTGCCAGCTCATGGACAGGTCAGAACACTGAAGCTTTCTTT. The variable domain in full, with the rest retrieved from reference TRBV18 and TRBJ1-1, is NAGVMQNPRHLVRRRGQEARLRCSPMKGHSHVYWYRQLPEEGLKFMVYLQKENIIDESGMPKERFSAEFPKEGPSILRIQQVVRGDSAAYFCASSWTGQNTEAFFGQGTRLTVV.

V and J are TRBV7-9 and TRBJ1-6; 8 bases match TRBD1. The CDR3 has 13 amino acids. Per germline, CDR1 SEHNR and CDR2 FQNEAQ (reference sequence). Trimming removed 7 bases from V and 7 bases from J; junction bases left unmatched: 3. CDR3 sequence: CASTTGANSPLHF. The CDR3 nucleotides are TGTGCCAGCACGACAGGGGCCAATTCACCCCTCCACTTT.

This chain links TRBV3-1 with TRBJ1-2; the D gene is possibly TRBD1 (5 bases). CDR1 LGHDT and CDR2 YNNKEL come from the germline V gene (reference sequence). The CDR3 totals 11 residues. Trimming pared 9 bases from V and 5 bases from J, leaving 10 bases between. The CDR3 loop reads CASVGTYGYTF. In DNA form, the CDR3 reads TGTGCCAGTGTCGGGACTTATGGCTACACCTTC.

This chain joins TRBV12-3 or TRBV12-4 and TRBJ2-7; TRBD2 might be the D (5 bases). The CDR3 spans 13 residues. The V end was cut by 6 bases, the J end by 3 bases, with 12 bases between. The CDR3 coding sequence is TGTGCCAGCAGCAACGGGGTAAGCTACGAGCAGTACTTC. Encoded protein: CASSNGVSYEQYF.

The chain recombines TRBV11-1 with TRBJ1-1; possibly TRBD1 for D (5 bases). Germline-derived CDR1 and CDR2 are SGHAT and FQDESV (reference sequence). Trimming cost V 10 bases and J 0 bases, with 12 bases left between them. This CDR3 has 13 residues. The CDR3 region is CAIRKDMNTEAFF. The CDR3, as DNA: TGTGCCATCAGAAAGGACATGAACACTGAAGCTTTCTTT.

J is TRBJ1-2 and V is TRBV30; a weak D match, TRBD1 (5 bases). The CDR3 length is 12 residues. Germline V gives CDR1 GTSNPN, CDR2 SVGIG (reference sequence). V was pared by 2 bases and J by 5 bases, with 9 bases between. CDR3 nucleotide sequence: TGTGCCTGGAGTCGGGGGAGTTATGGCTACACCTTC. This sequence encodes CAWSRGSYGYTF.

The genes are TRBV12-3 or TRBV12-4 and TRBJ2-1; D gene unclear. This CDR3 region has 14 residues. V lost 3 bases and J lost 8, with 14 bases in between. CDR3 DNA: TGTGCCAGCAGTTTTTTAGAGTCTGTGGATGAGCAGTTCTTC. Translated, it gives CASSFLESVDEQFF.

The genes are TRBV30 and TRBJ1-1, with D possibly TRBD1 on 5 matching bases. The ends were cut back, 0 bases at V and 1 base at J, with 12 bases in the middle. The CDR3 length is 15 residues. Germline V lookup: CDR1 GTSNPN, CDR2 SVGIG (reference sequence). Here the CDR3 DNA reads TGTGCCTGGAGTGTACCGGGACTTGGGAACACTGAAGCTTTCTTT. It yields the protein CAWSVPGLGNTEAFF.